Listed here is a single TCR beta chain. What it binds is not known. TCRdb ran MiXCR on the 5' RACE reads and lists one entry per CDR3 protein. Of 160,000 or so distinct CDR3 sequences in the sample, roughly 10% were seen once. This CDR3 spans 17 amino acids. The V segment lost 0 bases and the J segment 10 bases; nucleotides outside the gene matches: 11. Germline V gene lookup returns CDR1 DFQATT and CDR2 SNEGSKA (reference sequence). The sample comes from a study of CD8 T cells in ankylosing spondylitis. Study-level results: Disease-linked clones proved CD8+ and comparatively uncommon in peripheral blood. Disease-linked clones reportedly concentrated significantly in matched ankylosing spondylitis synovial fluid.

The sample consisted of blood, either unsorted or a sorted T cell fraction (not recorded which). This chain joins TRBV20-1 and TRBJ2-1; 14 positions match TRBD2. This TCR was sampled from a female donor with ankylosing spondylitis or in good health (not recorded which). In DNA form, the CDR3 reads TGCAGTGCTAGAGATCCTCTGGGACTAGCGGGAGAAGGGGAGCAGTTCTTC. It is translated as CSARDPLGLAGEGEQFF.